This T cell receptor beta chain emerged from a study of post-analysis software for immune sequencing data. Findings and limits, study-wide: Relative to controls, patients with multiple sclerosis showed significantly lower normalized Chao1 diversity. With TRBV5-6, TRBV5-1 and TRBV20-1 included, roughly five TRBV segments were more frequent in patients than in controls.

Note on this clonotype: What it binds is unknown.

Prepared TCR beta cDNA libraries contained unique molecular identifiers. From the PCR reads, TCRdb called clonotypes with MiXCR, one entry per CDR3 protein. Among hundreds of thousands of distinct CDR3 sequences listed, less than 40% were seen once. CDR1 is ENHRY and CDR2 is SYGVKD in the germline V gene. The CDR3 covers 16 residues. With V trimmed by 2 bases and J by 3 bases, 5 bases remained unmatched. This clonotype originated in a girl aged 2 to 10 with multiple sclerosis. The sample was blood. The chain recombines TRBV10-3 with TRBJ2-1, with TRBD1 matching over 9 bases. The CDR3 is CAISERDRVGYNEQFF. In nucleotides, the CDR3 is TGTGCCATCAGTGAGAGGGACAGGGTCGGCTACAATGAGCAGTTCTTC.